The following is a T cell receptor beta chain sequence with its context. The antigen it binds to is not known. No much larger clone is present one base from it, and per-base qualities are unavailable. Taken from the germline V gene (reference sequence), the CDR1 and CDR2 loops are SEHNR and FQNEAQ. The CDR3 spans 17 residues, from the cysteine through the phenylalanine. Only CDR3 DNA is held: 51 bases, read in frame from base 1. Here V drops 1 base and J drops 3 bases, and the junction holds 5 bases not matched to any gene. Receptor amplification or capture employed the immunoSEQ multiplex PCR assay. The multiplex PCR relied on a mix of 60 forward primers for TCR Vbeta segments and 13 reverse primers for TCR Jbeta segments. The CDR3 region of rearranged TCR beta genes was amplified from genomic DNA with a multiplex PCR assay. The amplified TCR beta libraries were sequenced on the Illumina HiSeq System as 87-base-pair reads. The study's own analysis went as follows. Across the 666 repertoires, a later analysis counted approximately 83 million unique TCR beta chains, 8.5 million to 12 million of which were shared by at least two donors. A nearest-neighbor algorithm error-corrected the raw reads and collapsed the reads into unique sequences, merging closely related sequences to remove PCR and sequencing errors. V, D and J gene segments were assigned by aligning CDR3 sequences to IMGT reference sequences. For a sequence to be retained, a match of at least six nucleotides was required to both a V gene segment and a J gene segment. Rearrangements were classified as productive when the CDR3 lacked stop codons and remained in frame with V and J, and all other rearrangements were classified as non-productive. CDR3 was defined by IMGT convention, running from the second conserved V-encoded cysteine to the conserved J-encoded phenylalanine. The earlier analysis of about 570 of the donors excluded any sequence lacking an unambiguous match to a single V gene segment. An earlier analysis of 500 to 700 of the donors classified V segments as functional when productive rearrangements were above 56.7% and as segregating when the standard deviation between donors was above 5%. A statistical classification framework was built to diagnose cytomegalovirus status from the catalog of TCR beta chain sequences. A later analysis assigned V and J genes by comparing TCR nucleotide sequences with IMGT/GENE-DB human TR gene sequences. In a later analysis, CDR3 sequences and most-parsimonious VDJ recombination scenarios were assigned using the TCRdist pipeline. In a later analysis, each TCR beta chain was defined by its CDR3 amino acid sequence together with its V-gene family, and reads without a unique V-gene family were excluded. In a later analysis, approximately 640 highly shared, low-generation-probability nucleotide sequences were removed to address suspected cross-contamination and a sequencing artifact. In a later analysis, a clonal expansion index for each public chain was calculated from normalized within-repertoire ranks of inferred template counts. A later analysis computed generation probabilities with a VDJ recombination model fitted to out-of-frame rearrangements, and checked the results against IGoR. Hypergeometric tests were used in a later analysis to score TCR-TCR, TCR-HLA and TCR-CMV co-occurrence, with a repertoire-size bias correction applied to the TCR pairs. A later analysis estimated false discovery rates by permuting HLA or CMV assignments 20 times. A later analysis grouped co-occurring TCRs with DBSCAN, adding TCRdist sequence similarity when clustering within HLA-allele-positive subsets. Repertoires with fewer than 30,000 or more than 120,000 public chains, plus five repertoires with anomalous nucleotide sharing, were excluded from co-occurrence clustering. Imported from immuneACCESS, the table was reduced by TCRdb to in-frame sequences with V and J called. These copies leave out some clones; in studies compared against another copy, an unresolved V gene accounts for under half, and the cause of the remainder is not known. The DNA was the basis for D and trimming; V, J and clone size are from that table. Recorded for this sample are about 160,000 clones; approximately 79% of them occurred a single time. The ten largest clones take up 1.9% of the sample.

The cohort consisted of 600 or so healthy bone marrow donors. At the time of sampling, all cohort members were nominally healthy, though unrecorded immune exposures were likely present. CMV serostatus was positive for more than 250 and negative for about 55% of the roughly 670 cohort members, and was not recorded for this donor. Each donor provided a peripheral blood sample, and peripheral blood mononuclear cells were used for TCR beta sequencing. The Qiagen DNeasy Blood Extraction Kit was used to extract genomic DNA from the blood cell samples. The data are from a study of cytomegalovirus exposure and HLA in healthy donors (dated by TCRdb to about 2017). Background on the whole study: An earlier analysis of several hundred of the donors reported 250 to 350 Gb of sequence data and approximately 110 million unique TCR beta sequences from about 179 million T cells. About 310 gigabases of sequencing data and roughly 90 million unique TCR sequences were included in an early release covering about 700 HLA-typed donors. Of the 350 to 450 genotyped donors, approximately 81% were placed in the genetic ancestry cluster associated with self-reported Caucasian donors. The aim of the study was to test whether cataloging public T cell receptors could identify signatures of past pathogen exposure. Using immunosequencing, the study profiled T cell repertoires from about 610 subjects and related those repertoires to cytomegalovirus serostatus. In addition to the first cohort of 666 subjects, a separate validation cohort of around 110 different subjects was used. To predict cytomegalovirus infection status, the study brought together high-throughput TCR immunosequencing, statistical association of individual TCRs with disease status, and machine learning. A later analysis re-analyzed previously published TCR beta repertoires from approximately 700 donors and added high-resolution HLA genotyping to study TCR occurrence patterns. In the later analysis, no new phenotypic data were used to find candidate immune exposures; instead, reliance was placed on TCR beta sequences and their occurrence across donors. In an earlier analysis of 500 to 650 of the donors, high-throughput TCR beta sequencing was used to judge whether each TCR beta V gene segment behaved as functional or pseudogenic. Donor age, sex, ethnicity and CMV serostatus were compiled alongside the repertoire data. A later genetic analysis used genome-wide SNP genotypes for about 55% of the 666 donors, treating that subset as a discovery cohort. All discovery cohort repertoires had been generated using a single sequencing platform. Class I and class II HLA loci were covered by the typing at four-digit resolution. The number of donors typed differed by locus, with roughly 620-640 for A, B, C, DRB1 and DQB1, around 500 for DQA1, some 570 for DPA1, and 450 to 480 for DPB1. Five DR-DQ haplotypes were treated as single units for association and clustering because of strong linkage in the cohort. Across 300 to 500 genotyped donors of the cohort, an average of about 240,000 unique TCR beta nucleotide sequences per donor were sequenced, and roughly 20% of those sequences were non-productive. Paper-wide results and their limitations: A total of 150 or so TCR beta chains were listed by the study as associated with cytomegalovirus. In vitro tests confirmed that a few of the cytomegalovirus-associated TCR beta chains recognize cytomegalovirus antigens. According to the authors, the approach could potentially be generalized to other disease states and immunological phenotypes. V-gene and J-gene trimming of TCR beta chains was associated with a missense DCLRE1C variant in a later genetic analysis, and the association was replicated in an independent cohort. A later analysis reported that several top co-occurrence clusters appeared linked to parvovirus B19, influenza, CMV and Epstein-Barr virus. Correlated functional status among segregating V segments might be attributable to linkage disequilibrium, but an unknown experimental factor could not be ruled out. A group of highly shared sequence variants was considered likely to be a technical artifact of the sequencing pipeline. Cytomegalovirus status was reported to be diagnosed by the classifier with high specificity and sensitivity in both the original and validation cohorts. Most TCR sequences were seen in very few donors, while some public TCRs were found in many individuals. Some IMGT-functional V segments, including TRBV6-2 and TRBV6-3, could not be told apart with the 87-base-pair reads, so those segments were excluded. At a false discovery rate of 0.05, a later analysis linked under 20,000 TCR beta sequences to specific HLA alleles. The presence/absence analyses assumed that sequencing depth was roughly uniform across donors, and that assumption may not be true. Compared with equally common non-associated chains, HLA-associated TCR beta chains in a later analysis were more clonally expanded and had lower generation probabilities. When HLA alleles, especially DR and DQ, strongly co-occurred, attributing TCR associations to individual alleles was difficult. Compared with the roughly 700-donor mean, donors in an Asian-associated ancestry cluster had fewer N-insertions in productive TCRs, according to a later genetic analysis. According to a later analysis, most CMV-associated TCR beta chains appeared to be HLA-restricted, and the HLA associations seemed to be driven largely by CMV exposure. Only TCR beta chains were sequenced in this cohort, and the absence of alpha or paired-chain data limited detectable features. A further reported finding was that TCR beta sequences accurately predicted the HLA-A and HLA-B alleles for most subjects in the first cohort. CMV serostatus was the only immune exposure information available for the cohort. Because counts were too low, seventeen rarely observed V segments, including chromosome 9 orphons, were left out of the earlier analysis of 587 of the donors. According to a later analysis, TCR association rates differed among HLA loci, with DRB1 alleles showing the most associated TCRs and HLA-C alleles showing the fewest. Because HLA typing was unavailable for some donors at each locus, only the typed subset was used in association tests. In an earlier analysis of 587 of the donors, most TCR beta V segments appeared in productive rearrangements about 87% or about 30% of the time, broadly matching IMGT annotations.

The sequence is built from TRBV7-9 and TRBJ2-2; TRBD2 lines up with 10 middle nucleotides. Sequenced sample: PBMCs. This TCR derives from a human donor in good health. The nucleotides are TGTGCCAGCAGCTTAGATCTCAGCGGGGGGGACACCGGGGAGCTGTTTTTT. Its product reads: CASSLDLSGGDTGELFF.